This TCR beta chain was profiled in a study of blood T cells in healthy people across ages. Germline V gene lookup returns CDR1 SQVTM and CDR2 ANQGSEA. This CDR3 spans 13 amino acids. Trimming cost V 1 base and J 4 bases, with 8 bases left between them. PCR was performed a second time for about 6 to 12 cycles using a sample-barcoded 5' primer and a J-beta primer mix. Every cDNA was tagged by a template-switch adaptor with 12 random nucleotides. TCRdb re-called the 5' RACE reads through MiXCR, storing one row per CDR3 protein. The table lists roughly 1,000,000 distinct CDR3 sequences, around 27% of them singletons. This clonotype has only a few counts. These same data were also listed under a study on T cells of mothers and their children. That investigation notes: Whether pairs are related or unrelated, thymic selection shapes their TCR recombination output in much the same way.

Source material: blood. The rearrangement uses TRBV29-1 and TRBJ2-4; D uncertain. The clonotype originates from a girl aged 2-10 years in good health. The CDR3 protein is CSVEAPGKNIQYF. The CDR3 DNA sequence: TGCAGCGTTGAAGCCCCGGGTAAAAACATTCAGTACTTC.